This TCR beta chain is from a study of T cell repertoires in cytomegalovirus infection. The CDR3 sequence is 13 residues long. The germline V gene encodes CDR1 SNHLY and CDR2 FYNNEI. V shed 6 bases, J shed 7 bases, and the junction held 3 bases outside the gene matches. MiXCR was run by TCRdb on the reads, yielding one entry per CDR3 protein. The sample yields some 480,000 distinct CDR3 sequences, 30% to 35% seen once. Overall study results and limits: Based on cumulative public TCR beta family frequency, carriers of CMV plus the relevant HLA were identified.

Notes on this clonotype: The antigen remains unidentified.

The specimen comprised cultured PBMCs, sampled from culture after CMV antigen stimulation. The V gene is TRBV2, the J gene TRBJ1-4; TRBD1 agrees at 9 bases. The receptor was derived from a human donor in good health (CMV status not recorded). Some clones in this sample may be carry-over from other donors' samples. The chain's CDR3 is CASSRQGGEKLFF. The CDR3 coding sequence is TGTGCCAGCAGCCGACAGGGGGGTGAAAAACTGTTTTTT. Variable domain in full (rest from reference TRBV2 and TRBJ1-4): EPEVTQTPSHQVTQMGQEVILRCVPISNHLYFYWYRQILGQKVEFLVSFYNNEISEKSEIFDDQFSVERPDGSNFTLKIRSTKLEDSAMYFCASSRQGGEKLFFGSGTQLSVL.